The 15 T cell receptor beta chains reported below all come from one sample, sequenced in a study of blood T cell repertoires in COVID-19 (dated by TCRdb to 2020 to 2021). The library was made by the immunoSEQ multiplex PCR assay. The table comes from immuneACCESS by way of TCRdb, which keeps in-frame sequences with V and J called. Part of the clones is missing from these tables; in studies checked, under half for an unresolved V gene and the rest for unknown reasons. The sample contains roughly 190,000 clones, 85% to 95% of them found a single time. The leading ten clones occupy around 0.8% of the sample. Input material: peripheral blood. The receptors were sampled from a man under 40 with COVID-19, enrolled during active disease.

V and J are TRBV3-1 (or the pseudogene TRBV3-2) and TRBJ2-1, with TRBD1 identical over 8 bases. Per the germline V gene, CDR1 is LGHDT and CDR2 is YNNKEL (reference sequence). The V segment lost 1 base and the J segment 9 bases; nucleotides outside the gene matches: 11. CDR3 size: 16 residues. In DNA form, the CDR3 reads TGTGCCAGCAGCCAAGGAGGCCAAAACAGGGGGGCTGAGCAGTTCTTC. This gives the protein CASSQGGQNRGAEQFF.

The rearrangement joins TRBV7-9 to TRBJ1-2; unclear D gene. Germline V gene sequence: CDR1 SEHNR, CDR2 FQNEAQ (reference sequence). Trimming took off 1 base at V and 5 bases at J, with 14 bases between the two ends. The CDR3 runs to 15 residues. CDR3 DNA sequence: TGTGCCAGCAGCTTAGGTGAGGGCTCGAGATATGGCTACACCTTC. Amino acid sequence: CASSLGEGSRYGYTF.

A word on this clone: The same CDR3 arises from other DNA sequences in this sample as well. The rearrangement links TRBV9 to TRBJ1-2, with 8 bases that match TRBD1. V was pared by 3 bases and J by 4 bases, with 5 bases of the junction left unmatched. This CDR3 contains 14 residues. The germline V gene has CDR1 SGDLS and CDR2 YYNGEE. The CDR3 sequence is CASSGGQGSYGYTF. CDR3 nucleotide sequence: TGTGCCAGCAGCGGAGGACAGGGTAGCTATGGCTACACCTTC.

This rearrangement joins TRBV7-9 to TRBJ1-2, with 7 bases lining up with TRBD1. Germline V gene lookup returns CDR1 SEHNR and CDR2 FQNEAQ (reference sequence). The J segment lost 4 bases and the V segment lost 3 bases, leaving 5 bases of the junction unmatched. The CDR3 loop spans 14 amino acids. The CDR3 here is CASSFGQAAYGYTF. The CDR3 DNA is TGTGCCAGCAGCTTTGGACAGGCAGCCTATGGCTACACCTTC.

The chain joins TRBV11-2 to TRBJ2-2; D perhaps matches TRBD2 (6 bases). The CDR3 sequence is 15 residues long. CDR1 is SGHAT, CDR2 FQNNGV, per germline. Trimming cost V 1 base and J 3 bases, with 9 bases left between them. CDR3 nucleotides: TGTGCCAGCAGCTTAGTCGGGGGACACACCGGGGAGCTGTTTTTT. It yields the protein CASSLVGGHTGELFF. Complete variable domain (other parts from reference TRBV11-2 and TRBJ2-2): EAGVAQSPRYKIIEKRQSVAFWCNPISGHATLYWYQQILGQGPKLLIQFQNNGVVDDSQLPKDRFSAERLKGVDSTLKIQPAKLEDSAVYLCASSLVGGHTGELFFGEGSRLTVL.

The genes are TRBV7-2 and TRBJ1-2; TRBD1 is a possible D gene (6 bases). Trimming pared 3 bases from V and 3 bases from J, leaving 11 bases between. There are 14 residues in the CDR3. Germline CDR1 SGHTA, CDR2 FQGNSA. CDR3 amino acids: CASSFRGQDYGYTF. The CDR3, as DNA: TGTGCCAGCAGCTTTCGGGGACAAGACTATGGCTACACCTTC.

The rearrangement joins TRBV29-1 to TRBJ1-2, with a weak D call TRBD1 (5 bases). The V and J ends lost 6 bases and 6 bases respectively, with 17 bases between them. Germline V gene sequence: CDR1 SQVTM, CDR2 ANQGSEA. CDR3 length: 13 amino acids. The chain's CDR3 is CSVVLTHRHGYTF. The CDR3 region has the DNA TGCAGCGTCGTTTTAACACACAGGCATGGCTACACCTTC.

The chain couples TRBV12-3 or TRBV12-4 to TRBJ1-1, with a tentative D call TRBD1 (6 bases). V was shortened by 6 bases and J by 5 bases, with 13 bases between the two germline ends. The CDR3 spans 13 residues. The CDR3 spells CASRAQGSTEAFF. The CDR3 DNA follows: TGTGCCAGCAGGGCACAGGGTTCAACTGAAGCTTTCTTT.

Remarks on this clone: The sample contains more than one DNA sequence encoding this CDR3. The V gene is TRBV3-1 (or the pseudogene TRBV3-2), the J gene TRBJ1-6, with 9 nucleotides matching TRBD1. Germline V gene lookup returns CDR1 LGHDT and CDR2 YNNKEL (reference sequence). The CDR3 is made up of 15 amino acids. The V and J ends lost 6 bases and 5 bases, in that order; junction bases with no gene match: 5. The CDR3 loop reads CASRQGTGNNSPLHF. Written as DNA, the CDR3 is TGTGCCAGCAGACAGGGGACAGGGAATAATTCACCCCTCCACTTT.

The rearrangement links TRBV15 to TRBJ2-6; D remains unclear. Germline values: CDR1 LNHNV, CDR2 YYDKDF (reference sequence). The V and J ends lost 6 bases and 2 bases respectively, with 11 bases between them. There are 15 residues in the CDR3. The CDR3: CATSPRRAGANVLTF. The CDR3 bases are TGTGCCACCAGTCCCAGACGGGCTGGGGCCAACGTCCTGACTTTC. Looking up the rest from reference TRBV15 and TRBJ2-6 gives the full variable domain: DAMVIQNPRYQVTQFGKPVTLSCSQTLNHNVMYWYQQKSSQAPKLLFHYYDKDFNNEADTPDNFQSRRPNTSFCFLDIRSPGLGDTAMYLCATSPRRAGANVLTFGAGSRLTVL.

This chain links TRBV7-3 with TRBJ2-5, with TRBD2 identical over 8 bases. Germline loops: CDR1 SGHTA, CDR2 FQGTGA. The CDR3 runs 15 residues. The V segment lost 5 bases and the J segment 5 bases; nucleotides outside the gene matches: 10. This CDR3 reads CASSLNGGARETQYF. The CDR3 nucleotides read TGTGCCAGCAGCCTAAACGGGGGGGCCCGGGAGACCCAGTACTTC.

This chain joins TRBV19 and TRBJ1-2; D remains unclear. CDR1 LNHDA and CDR2 SQIVND come from the germline V gene (reference sequence). This CDR3 has 14 residues. With 3 bases removed from V and 4 bases from J, the gap between germline ends came to 12 bases. CDR3 amino acids: CASSILQSGYGYTF. CDR3 coding DNA: TGTGCCAGTAGTATCCTTCAAAGCGGCTATGGCTACACCTTC.

This chain links TRBV30 with TRBJ2-2; D possibly corresponds to TRBD1 (6 bases). Germline CDR1 GTSNPN, CDR2 SVGIG (reference sequence). Between the trimmed V and J ends, which lost 3 bases and 3 bases, there was a span of 8 bases. This CDR3 has 13 amino acids. CDR3 region: CAWRDSYTGELFF. The CDR3 region has the DNA TGTGCCTGGAGGGACAGTTACACCGGGGAGCTGTTTTTT. Using reference TRBV30 and TRBJ2-2 for the parts outside the CDR3, the full variable domain is SQTIHQWPATLVQPVGSPLSLECTVEGTSNPNLYWYRQAAGRGLQLLFYSVGIGQISSEVPQNLSASRPQDRQFILSSKKLLLSDSGFYLCAWRDSYTGELFFGEGSRLTVL.

The V and J genes are TRBV7-6 and TRBJ2-3; D possibly corresponds to TRBD2 (6 bases). The V gene's germline CDR1 is SGHVS and CDR2 FNYEAQ. This CDR3 has 15 residues. Trimming took 2 bases from V and 0 from J, leaving 9 bases between them. CDR3 loop: CASSLPGASTDTQYF. For the CDR3, the DNA is TGTGCCAGCAGCTTACCGGGAGCTAGCACAGATACGCAGTATTTT. The whole variable domain, remainder taken from reference TRBV7-6 and TRBJ2-3, is GAGVSQSPRYKVTKRGQDVALRCDPISGHVSLYWYRQALGQGPEFLTYFNYEAQQDKSGLPNDRFSAERPEGSISTLTIQRTEQRDSAMYRCASSLPGASTDTQYFGPGTRLTVL.

This clone was recorded only once. The chain combines TRBV7-9 with TRBJ2-3; D unresolved. Per the germline V gene, CDR1 is SEHNR and CDR2 is FQNEAQ (reference sequence). V dropped 3 bases and J dropped 1 base, with 11 bases sitting between them. CDR3 length equals 15 residues. The DNA of the CDR3 is TGTGCCAGCAGCTTCGCCATTGGAGGCACAGATACGCAGTATTTT. Encoded protein: CASSFAIGGTDTQYF. The variable domain in full, completed from reference TRBV7-9 and TRBJ2-3, reads DTGVSQNPRHKITKRGQNVTFRCDPISEHNRLYWYRQTLGQGPEFLTYFQNEAQLEKSRLLSDRFSAERPKGSFSTLEIQRTEQGDSAMYLCASSFAIGGTDTQYFGPGTRLTVL.